What follows describes a single TCR beta chain. Its antigen is currently unknown. The authors reverse transcribed about 0.5 to 1 ug RNA with random hexamers. The immunoSEQ assay covered 54 Vbeta and 13 Jbeta segments for CDR3. Using its own MiXCR run on the immunoSEQ multiplex PCR reads, TCRdb lists one record per CDR3 protein. Here the sample spans 350,000 to 550,000 distinct CDR3 sequences, around 85% being singletons. V was shortened by 3 bases and J by 4 bases, with 11 bases between the two germline ends. Germline V CDR1 and CDR2: SGDLS, YYNGEE. The CDR3 totals 13 residues. This specimen comes from a study of CD8 T cells in Susac syndrome. Study-wide results and caveats: As the study acknowledged, the number of individuals in its TCR sequencing and HLA analysis was relatively small.

The clonotype was recovered from a human donor with multiple sclerosis. Input material: CD8+ T cells from PBMCs. The chain uses TRBV9 and TRBJ2-7; D tentatively fits TRBD1 or TRBD2 (5 bases each). The chain's CDR3 is CASSGGYGYEQYF. For the CDR3, the DNA is TGTGCCAGCAGCGGGGGGTACGGGTACGAGCAGTACTTC.